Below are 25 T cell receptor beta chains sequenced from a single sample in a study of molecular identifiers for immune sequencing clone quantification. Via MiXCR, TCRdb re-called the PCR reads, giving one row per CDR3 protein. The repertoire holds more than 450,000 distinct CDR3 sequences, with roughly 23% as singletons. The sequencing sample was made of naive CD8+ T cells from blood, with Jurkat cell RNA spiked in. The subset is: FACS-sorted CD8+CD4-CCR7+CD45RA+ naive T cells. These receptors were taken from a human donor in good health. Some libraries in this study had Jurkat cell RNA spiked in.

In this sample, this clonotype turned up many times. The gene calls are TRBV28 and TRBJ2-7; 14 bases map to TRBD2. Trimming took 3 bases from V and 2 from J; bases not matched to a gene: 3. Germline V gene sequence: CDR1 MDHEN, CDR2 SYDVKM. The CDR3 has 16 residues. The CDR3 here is CASSFRLAGGPYEQYF. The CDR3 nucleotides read TGTGCCAGCAGTTTTCGACTAGCGGGAGGGCCCTACGAGCAGTACTTC.

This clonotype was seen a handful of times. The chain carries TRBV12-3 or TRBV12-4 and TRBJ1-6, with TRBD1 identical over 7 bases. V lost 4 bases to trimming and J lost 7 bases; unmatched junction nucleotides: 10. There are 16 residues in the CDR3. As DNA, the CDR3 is TGTGCCAGCAGTTGGTCTGGGACAGCTCTGAATTCACCCCTCCACTTT. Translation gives CASSWSGTALNSPLHF.

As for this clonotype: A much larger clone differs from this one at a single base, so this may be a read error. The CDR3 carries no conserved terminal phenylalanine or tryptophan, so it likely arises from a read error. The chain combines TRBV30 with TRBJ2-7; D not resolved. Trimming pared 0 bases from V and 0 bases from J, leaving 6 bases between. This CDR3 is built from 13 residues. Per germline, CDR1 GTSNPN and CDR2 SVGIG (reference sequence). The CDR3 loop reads CAWSVLSSYEQYS. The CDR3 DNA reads TGTGCCTGGAGTGTATTGAGCTCCTACGAGCAGTACTCC.

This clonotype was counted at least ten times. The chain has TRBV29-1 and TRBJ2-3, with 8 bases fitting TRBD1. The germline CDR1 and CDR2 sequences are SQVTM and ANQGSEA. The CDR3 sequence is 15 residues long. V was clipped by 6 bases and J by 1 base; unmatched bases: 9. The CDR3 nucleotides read TGCAGCGTGTCCCCGACAGGGGCCGGCACAGATACGCAGTATTTT. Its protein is CSVSPTGAGTDTQYF.

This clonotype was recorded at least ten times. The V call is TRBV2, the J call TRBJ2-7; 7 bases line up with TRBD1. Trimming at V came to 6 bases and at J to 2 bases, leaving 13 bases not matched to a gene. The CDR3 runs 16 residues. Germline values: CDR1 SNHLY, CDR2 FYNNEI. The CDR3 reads CASSFDRAEVTYEQYF. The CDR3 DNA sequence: TGTGCCAGCAGCTTTGACAGGGCAGAAGTAACCTACGAGCAGTACTTC.

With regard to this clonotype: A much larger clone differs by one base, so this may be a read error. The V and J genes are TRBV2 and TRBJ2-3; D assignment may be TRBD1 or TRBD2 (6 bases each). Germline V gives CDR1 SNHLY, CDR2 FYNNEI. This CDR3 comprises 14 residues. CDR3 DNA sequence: TGTGCCAACAGTGATGGGGGGCGGGCAGATACGCAGTATTTT. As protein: CANSDGGRADTQYF.

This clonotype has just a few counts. The CDR3 DNA follows: TGTGCCAGCAGTTATTTTTCAGGGGGCGCCGAGGTAAACACTGAAGCTTTCTTT. Translating it yields CASSYFSGGAEVNTEAFF. This chain joins TRBV6-2 or TRBV6-3 and TRBJ1-1, with TRBD1 matching over 8 bases. Germline V lookup: CDR1 MNHEY, CDR2 SVGEGT. This CDR3 has 18 amino acids. J was trimmed by 2 bases and V by 3 bases; bases with no gene match: 14.

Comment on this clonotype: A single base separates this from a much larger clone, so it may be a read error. The CDR3, as DNA: TGTGCCAGCAGCTCGGACTTGAACGCCGGGGAGCTGTTTTTT. Its translation: CASSSDLNAGELFF. The chain couples TRBV13 to TRBJ2-2; possibly TRBD2 for D (5 bases). Germline CDR1 PRHDT, CDR2 FYEKMQ (reference sequence). The CDR3 contains 14 residues.

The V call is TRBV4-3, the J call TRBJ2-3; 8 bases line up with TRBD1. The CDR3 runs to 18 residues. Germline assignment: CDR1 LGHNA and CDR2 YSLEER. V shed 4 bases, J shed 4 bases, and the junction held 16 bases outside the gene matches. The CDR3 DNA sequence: TGCGCCAGCAGCCCTGGACAGGGAAAGTCGGTTCTGGCAGATACGCAGTATTTT. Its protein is CASSPGQGKSVLADTQYF.

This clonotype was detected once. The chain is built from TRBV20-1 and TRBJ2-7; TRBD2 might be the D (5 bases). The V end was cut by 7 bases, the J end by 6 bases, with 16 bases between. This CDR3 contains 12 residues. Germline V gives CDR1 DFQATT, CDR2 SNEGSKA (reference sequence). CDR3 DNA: TGCAGTGTAGATGCGATGGGGAGCGAGCAGTACTTC. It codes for CSVDAMGSEQYF.

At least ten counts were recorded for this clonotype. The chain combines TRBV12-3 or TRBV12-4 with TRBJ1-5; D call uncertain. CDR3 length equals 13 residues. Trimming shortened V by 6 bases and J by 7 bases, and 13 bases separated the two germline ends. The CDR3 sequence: CASSSTLRQPQHF. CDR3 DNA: TGTGCCAGCAGCTCGACCCTAAGACAGCCCCAGCATTTT.

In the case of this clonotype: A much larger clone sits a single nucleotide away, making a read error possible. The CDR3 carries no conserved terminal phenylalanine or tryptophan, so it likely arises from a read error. CDR3 nucleotide sequence: TGTGCCAGCAGTCAGGACAGCTGGACTGAAGCTTTCTCT. It encodes CASSQDSWTEAFS. V is TRBV7-9 and J is TRBJ1-1; the D gene is possibly TRBD1 (6 bases). V gave up 6 bases and J gave up 5 bases, with 13 bases separating them. Germline loops: CDR1 SEHNR, CDR2 FQNEAQ (reference sequence). This CDR3 is 13 amino acids long.

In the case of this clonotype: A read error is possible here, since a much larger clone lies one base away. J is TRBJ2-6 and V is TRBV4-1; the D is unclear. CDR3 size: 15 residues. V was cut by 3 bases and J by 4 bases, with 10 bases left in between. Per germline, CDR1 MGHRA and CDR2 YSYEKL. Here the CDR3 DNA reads TGCGCCAGCAGCCATTCTGGGCTGGGGGCCAACGTCCTGACTTTC. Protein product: CASSHSGLGANVLTF.

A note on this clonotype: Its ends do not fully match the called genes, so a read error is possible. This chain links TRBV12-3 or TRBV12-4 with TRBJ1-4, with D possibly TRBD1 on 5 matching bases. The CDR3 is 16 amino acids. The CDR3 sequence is CASSFSPGRSNEELFF. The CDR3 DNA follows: TGTGCCAGCAGTTTTTCCCCGGGACGGTCTAATGAAGAACTGTTTTTT.

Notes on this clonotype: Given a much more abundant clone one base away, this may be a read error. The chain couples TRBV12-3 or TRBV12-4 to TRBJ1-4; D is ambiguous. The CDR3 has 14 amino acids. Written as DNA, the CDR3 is TGTGCCAGCAGTTTAGGACCAACTAATGAAAATCTGTTTTTT. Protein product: CASSLGPTNENLFF.

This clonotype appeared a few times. CDR3 nucleotide sequence: TGTGCCAGCAGCTTAGATTTCCATCTAACGGGACAGGCCAATGAAAAACTGTTTTTT. It encodes CASSLDFHLTGQANEKLFF. This chain uses TRBV11-2 with TRBJ1-4; 8 bases align to TRBD1. Germline V lookup: CDR1 SGHAT, CDR2 FQNNGV. The ends lost 0 bases at V and 5 bases at J; junction bases unmatched: 14. This CDR3 is built from 19 residues. The full variable domain, with the rest looked up from reference TRBV11-2 and TRBJ1-4, is EAGVAQSPRYKIIEKRQSVAFWCNPISGHATLYWYQQILGQGPKLLIQFQNNGVVDDSQLPKDRFSAERLKGVDSTLKIQPAKLEDSAVYLCASSLDFHLTGQANEKLFFGSGTQLSVL.

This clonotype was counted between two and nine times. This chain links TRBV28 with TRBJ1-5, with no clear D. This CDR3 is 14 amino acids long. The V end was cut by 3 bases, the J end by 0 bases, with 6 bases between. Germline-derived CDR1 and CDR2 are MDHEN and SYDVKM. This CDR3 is CASSFMDSNQPQHF. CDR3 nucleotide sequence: TGTGCCAGCAGTTTCATGGATAGCAATCAGCCCCAGCATTTT.

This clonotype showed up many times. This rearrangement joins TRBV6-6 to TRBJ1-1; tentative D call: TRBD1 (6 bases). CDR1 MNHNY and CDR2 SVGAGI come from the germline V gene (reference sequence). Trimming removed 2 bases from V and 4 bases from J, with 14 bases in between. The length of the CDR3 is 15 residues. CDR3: CASSYVSGESTEAFF. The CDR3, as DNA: TGTGCCAGCAGTTACGTTTCAGGGGAGTCCACTGAAGCTTTCTTT.

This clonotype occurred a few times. CDR3: CASSQDRPAGTTDTQYF. The CDR3 bases are TGTGCCAGCAGCCAAGATCGACCGGCGGGGACCACAGATACGCAGTATTTT. This chain links TRBV3-1 with TRBJ2-3, with D tentatively TRBD2 (6 bases). The ends were cut back, 0 bases at V and 2 bases at J, with 15 bases in the middle. The CDR3 consists of 17 residues. CDR1 is LGHDT and CDR2 is YNNKEL in the germline V gene (reference sequence).

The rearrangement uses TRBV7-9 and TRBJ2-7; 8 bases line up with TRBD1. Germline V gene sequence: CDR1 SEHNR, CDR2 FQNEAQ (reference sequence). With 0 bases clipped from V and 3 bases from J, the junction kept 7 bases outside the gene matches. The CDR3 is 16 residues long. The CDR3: CASSLADRGEGYEQYF. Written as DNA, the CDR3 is TGTGCCAGCAGCTTAGCCGACAGGGGAGAAGGCTACGAGCAGTACTTC.

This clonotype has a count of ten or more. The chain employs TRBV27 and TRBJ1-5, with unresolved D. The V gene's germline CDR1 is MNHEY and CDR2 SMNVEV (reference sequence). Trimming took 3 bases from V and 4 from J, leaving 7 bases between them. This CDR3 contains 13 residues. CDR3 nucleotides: TGTGCCAGCAGTTTCGGGATAAATCAGCCCCAGCATTTT. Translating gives CASSFGINQPQHF.

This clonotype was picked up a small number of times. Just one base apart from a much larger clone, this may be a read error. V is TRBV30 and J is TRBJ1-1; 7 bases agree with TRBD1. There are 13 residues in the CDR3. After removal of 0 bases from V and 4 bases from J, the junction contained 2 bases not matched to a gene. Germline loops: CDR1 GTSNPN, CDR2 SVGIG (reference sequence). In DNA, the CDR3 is TGTGCCTGGAGTGTACAGGGGAGCACTGAAGCTTTCTTT. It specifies CAWSVQGSTEAFF. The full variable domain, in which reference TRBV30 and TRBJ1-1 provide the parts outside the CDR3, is SQTIHQWPATLVQPVGSPLSLECTVEGTSNPNLYWYRQAAGRGLQLLFYSVGIGQISSEVPQNLSASRPQDRQFILSSKKLLLSDSGFYLCAWSVQGSTEAFFGQGTRLTVV.

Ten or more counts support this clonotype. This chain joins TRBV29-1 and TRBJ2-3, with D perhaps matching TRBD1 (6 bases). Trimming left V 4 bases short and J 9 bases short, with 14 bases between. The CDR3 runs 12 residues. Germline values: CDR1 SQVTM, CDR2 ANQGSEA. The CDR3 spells CSVAGTPGTQYF. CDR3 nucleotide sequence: TGCAGCGTTGCGGGGACACCGGGCACGCAGTATTTT.

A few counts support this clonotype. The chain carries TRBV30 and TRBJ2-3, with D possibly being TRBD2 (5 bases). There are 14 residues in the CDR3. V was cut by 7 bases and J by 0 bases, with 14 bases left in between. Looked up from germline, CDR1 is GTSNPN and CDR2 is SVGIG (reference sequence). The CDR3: CALASGSSTDTQYF. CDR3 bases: TGTGCCTTAGCGTCTGGGTCTAGCACAGATACGCAGTATTTT.

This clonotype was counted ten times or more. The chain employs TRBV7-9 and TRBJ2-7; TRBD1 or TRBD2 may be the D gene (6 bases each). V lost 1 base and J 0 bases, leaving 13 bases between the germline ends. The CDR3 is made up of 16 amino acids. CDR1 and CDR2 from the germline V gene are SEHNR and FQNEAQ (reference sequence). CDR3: CASSLVGGRSSYEQYF. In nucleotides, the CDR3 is TGTGCCAGCAGCTTAGTCGGGGGCAGGAGCTCCTACGAGCAGTACTTC.